The T cell receptor (beta chain) described here comes from a study of T cells in Graves' hyperthyroidism and ophthalmopathy. Study results and limitations: The model forecast ophthalmopathy, anticipating it by a median approximately 7 months before onset. Most thyroid clonotypes expanded above 0.001 appeared in blood too.

TCR beta CDR3 regions were amplified from RNA transcripts. HTBI primers drove first-round RT-PCR of the TCR CDR3. In TCRdb, the multiplex PCR reads were re-called with MiXCR into one record per CDR3 protein. The sample contains some 400,000 distinct CDR3 sequences, approximately 15% of which appear only once. This clonotype was observed at least ten times. Its target is not known. Diagnoses used clinical symptoms, serum thyroxine and TRAb, thyroid ultrasound and orbital computed tomography. What was sequenced was blood. This receptor was identified in a man aged 25 to 40 with Graves' hyperthyroidism that later progressed to Graves' ophthalmopathy.

CDR3 nucleotide sequence: TGTGCCAGCAGCCCACCTGGGGCGCACCGCACAGATACGCAGTATTTT. The encoded protein is CASSPPGAHRTDTQYF. The chain is built from TRBV7-9 and TRBJ2-3; maybe TRBD1 (5 bases). The V gene's germline CDR1 is SEHNR and CDR2 FQNEAQ (reference sequence). The CDR3 covers 16 residues. V lost 5 bases and J lost 1, with 16 bases in between.